The next 23 T cell receptor beta chains were all read from a single sample in a study of Ad26.COV2.S vaccination and SARS-CoV-2 variants. Sample treatment: roughly 20 received Ad26.COV2.S at low or high dose, single or two shots; 5 received placebo; per-sample allocation not given. Following the first vaccine or placebo injection, samples were taken on day 63. TCRdb's table, derived via immunoSEQ multiplex PCR, lists solely in-frame clones and lacks some. Among about 460,000 clones listed, 80% to 90% were seen once. The specimen comprised peripheral blood, sampled in a trial of Ad26.COV2.S vaccine versus placebo. Every receptor here comes from a person aged 18-60 years who received the Ad26.COV2.S COVID-19 vaccine or a placebo.

V usage is TRBV18 and J usage is TRBJ1-2, with D unclear. The CDR3 contains 16 residues. The germline CDR1 and CDR2 sequences are KGHSH and LQKENI. V lost 3 bases and J lost 6, with 20 bases in between. The CDR3 DNA follows: TGTGCCAGCTCACCGCTGACCCGGCAGGAGTCGAATGGCTACACCTTC. It codes for CASSPLTRQESNGYTF.

The CDR3 loop reads CAISERGADEQFF. The CDR3 DNA follows: TGTGCCATCAGTGAGCGGGGGGCCGATGAGCAGTTCTTC. The chain recombines TRBV10-3 with TRBJ2-1; possible D gene TRBD2, 7 bases. CDR1 is ENHRY and CDR2 is SYGVKD in the germline V gene. This CDR3 has 13 amino acids. Trimming took off 2 bases at V and 8 bases at J, with 10 bases between the two ends.

This clone is a singleton in its sample. This rearrangement joins TRBV7-2 to TRBJ2-5; tentative D call: TRBD1 (5 bases). CDR3 length: 14 amino acids. Trimming took off 1 base at V and 5 bases at J, with 11 bases between the two ends. Germline CDR1 and CDR2: SGHTA and FQGNSA. The CDR3 sequence: CASSLVGAVETQYF. The CDR3, as DNA: TGTGCCAGCAGCTTAGTTGGGGCGGTCGAGACCCAGTACTTC.

As to this clone: The same CDR3 is also encoded by other DNA sequences in this sample. This chain links TRBV2 with TRBJ1-4; D call uncertain. Trimming shortened V by 4 bases and J by 8 bases, and 8 bases separated the two germline ends. The CDR3 covers 12 residues. CDR1 SNHLY and CDR2 FYNNEI come from the germline V gene. The CDR3 is CASSASREKLFF. CDR3 bases: TGTGCCAGCAGTGCAAGCAGGGAAAAACTGTTTTTT.

The chain is built from TRBV15 and TRBJ1-5; D possibly corresponds to TRBD1 (5 bases). The CDR3 is made up of 14 amino acids. Germline V gene data show CDR1 as LNHNV and CDR2 as YYDKDF (reference sequence). The V end lost 1 base, the J end lost 7 bases, and 11 bases lay between the germline ends. CDR3 residues: CATSRAAGSQPQHF. The CDR3 DNA is TGTGCCACCAGCAGAGCGGCAGGGAGCCAGCCCCAGCATTTT.

The J gene is TRBJ2-7, the V gene TRBV9, with TRBD2 identical over 8 bases. The trim removed 0 bases at V and 0 bases at J, leaving 2 bases unmatched. The CDR3 is 15 amino acids. Germline CDR1 reads SGDLS; CDR2 reads YYNGEE. CDR3 sequence reads: CASSVASGYSYEQYF. Written as DNA, the CDR3 is TGTGCCAGCAGCGTAGCTAGCGGGTACTCCTACGAGCAGTACTTC.

The chain links TRBV12-3 or TRBV12-4 to TRBJ2-7; no clear D gene. The CDR3 is 12 residues long. V was shortened by 6 bases and J by 5 bases, with 11 bases between the two germline ends. The CDR3 coding sequence is TGTGCCAGCAGCATCAAGACAAACGAGCAGTACTTC. Translation gives CASSIKTNEQYF.

The chain links TRBV3-1 (or the pseudogene TRBV3-2) to TRBJ1-1, with D perhaps matching TRBD1 (6 bases). CDR3 length: 16 residues. Trimming left V 1 base short and J 9 bases short, with 21 bases between. The V gene's germline CDR1 is LGHDT and CDR2 YNNKEL (reference sequence). The CDR3 DNA follows: TGTGCCAGCAGCCAAGGATTTCCTCCGGGGGCATCTCAAGCTTTCTTT. It yields the protein CASSQGFPPGASQAFF.

The chain carries TRBV15 and TRBJ1-5, with TRBD1 as a possible D gene (6 bases). This CDR3 has 15 amino acids. Germline lookup yields CDR1 LNHNV and CDR2 YYDKDF (reference sequence). Trimming removed 7 bases from V and 1 base from J, with 14 bases in between. CDR3 in amino acids: CATNKDRGSNQPQHF. In DNA, the CDR3 is TGTGCCACCAACAAGGACAGAGGGAGCAATCAGCCCCAGCATTTT.

The rearrangement links TRBV6-6 to TRBJ2-3; maybe TRBD1 (5 bases). The CDR3 extends over 15 amino acids. With 5 bases removed from V and 0 bases from J, the gap between germline ends came to 12 bases. Germline values: CDR1 MNHNY, CDR2 SVGAGI (reference sequence). The CDR3 here is CASSLDSTSTDTQYF. The CDR3 DNA sequence: TGTGCCAGCAGTCTAGACAGTACTAGCACAGATACGCAGTATTTT.

The chain recombines TRBV5-4 with TRBJ2-7; unclear D gene. From germline, CDR1 is SGHNT and CDR2 YYREEE (reference sequence). V lost 3 bases and J 6 bases, leaving 13 bases between the germline ends. The CDR3 contains 13 residues. CDR3 in DNA: TGTGCCAGCAGCTCACTCAGCACTTCCGAGCAGTACTTC. It specifies CASSSLSTSEQYF.

The chain is built from TRBV7-8 and TRBJ1-5, with TRBD1 matching over 7 bases. The J segment lost 0 bases and the V segment lost 5 bases, leaving 7 bases of the junction unmatched. CDR1 is SGHVS and CDR2 is FQNEAQ in the germline V gene. The CDR3 totals 16 residues. The CDR3 reads CASSPEGQDSNQPQHF. In DNA, the CDR3 is TGTGCCAGCAGCCCGGAAGGACAGGATAGCAATCAGCCCCAGCATTTT.

The rearrangement uses TRBV18 and TRBJ2-1; D is possibly TRBD1 or TRBD2 (6 bases each). The CDR3 has 16 amino acids. With 2 bases removed from V and 5 bases from J, the gap between germline ends came to 16 bases. The germline CDR1 and CDR2 sequences are KGHSH and LQKENI. CDR3 in DNA: TGTGCCAGCTCACCAGGGGGGCCCCTAAGGGACAATGAGCAGTTCTTC. It translates to CASSPGGPLRDNEQFF.

The chain has TRBV29-1 and TRBJ2-3, with TRBD1 matching over 9 bases. J gave up 2 bases and V 6 bases, and 9 bases lay outside the gene matches. CDR3 size: 15 residues. Germline V CDR1 and CDR2: SQVTM, ANQGSEA. Here the CDR3 reads CSVGGDRGFTDTQYF. The CDR3 DNA sequence: TGCAGCGTCGGAGGAGACAGGGGGTTCACAGATACGCAGTATTTT.

The rearrangement uses TRBV28 and TRBJ1-1; 11 bases are shared with TRBD1. V shed 2 bases, J shed 3 bases, and the junction held 2 bases outside the gene matches. Per germline, CDR1 MDHEN and CDR2 SYDVKM. The CDR3 loop spans 15 amino acids. This chain's CDR3 is CASSLLGQGDTEAFF. The CDR3 DNA reads as TGTGCCAGCAGTTTACTGGGACAGGGGGACACTGAAGCTTTCTTT.

CDR3 nucleotide sequence: TGTGCCAGCAGCCAAGCCGGACAGGGGGCGGCGAACATTCAGTACTTC. The encoded protein is CASSQAGQGAANIQYF. The chain is built from TRBV4-2 and TRBJ2-4, with 11 bases lining up with TRBD1. V lost 1 base to trimming and J lost 7 bases; unmatched junction nucleotides: 6. Germline loops: CDR1 LGHNA, CDR2 YNFKEQ. The CDR3 covers 16 residues.

The chain has TRBV11-2 and TRBJ2-7, with 12 bases matching TRBD2. Germline assignment: CDR1 SGHAT and CDR2 FQNNGV. This CDR3 comprises 16 residues. The V gene end was trimmed by 5 bases and the J gene end by 2 bases; junction bases not matched to a gene: 7. The CDR3 region is CASSPALAGGTYEQYF. CDR3 DNA sequence: TGTGCCAGCAGCCCCGCGCTAGCGGGGGGGACCTACGAGCAGTACTTC.

Comments on this clone: The same CDR3 can be traced to other DNA sequences in this sample. The chain links TRBV6-2 or TRBV6-3 to TRBJ2-2; D not resolved. Germline CDR1 is MNHEY and CDR2 is SVGEGT. The CDR3 length is 13 residues. V lost 0 bases and J 6 bases, leaving 5 bases between the germline ends. The chain's CDR3 is CASSYSSAGELFF. For the CDR3, the DNA is TGTGCCAGCAGTTACTCGTCAGCCGGGGAGCTGTTTTTT.

This rearrangement joins TRBV24-1 to TRBJ1-5; D perhaps matches TRBD1 (5 bases). There are 14 residues in the CDR3. Trimming took off 4 bases at V and 8 bases at J, with 14 bases between the two ends. Germline-derived CDR1 and CDR2 are KGHDR and SFDVKD. In DNA form, the CDR3 reads TGTGCCACCAGTGACCAGGGACGGTTCGAGCCCCAGCATTTT. Its translation: CATSDQGRFEPQHF.

The J gene is TRBJ2-7, the V gene TRBV19, with D tentatively TRBD1 or TRBD2 (5 bases each). Germline V lookup: CDR1 LNHDA, CDR2 SQIVND (reference sequence). CDR3 size: 14 residues. Deletions cut 3 bases from V and 3 bases from J, with 12 bases between. The CDR3 protein is CASSMGGGDYEQYF. Here the CDR3 DNA reads TGTGCCAGTAGTATGGGTGGGGGAGACTACGAGCAGTACTTC.

V is TRBV14 and J is TRBJ1-2; the D is unclear. V was clipped by 0 bases and J by 7 bases, with 6 bases between them. This CDR3 comprises 12 residues. Germline V gives CDR1 SGHDN, CDR2 FVKESK. This CDR3 is CASSQDRFGYTF. DNA for the CDR3: TGTGCCAGCAGCCAAGATAGGTTTGGCTACACCTTC.

The rearrangement links TRBV3-1 (or the pseudogene TRBV3-2) to TRBJ2-1; D unresolved. The germline V and J ends were trimmed by 2 bases and 8 bases, with 19 bases remaining between them. Germline V lookup: CDR1 LGHDT, CDR2 YNNKEL (reference sequence). The CDR3 is made up of 16 amino acids. In DNA form, the CDR3 reads TGTGCCAGCAGCCAAACCTCTGCCGGAGTCGGGCATGAGCAGTTCTTC. It yields the protein CASSQTSAGVGHEQFF.

This clone was observed a few times. The V and J genes are TRBV6-2 or TRBV6-3 and TRBJ1-2, with D hard to call. Germline V gives CDR1 MNHEY, CDR2 SVGEGT. The CDR3 consists of 14 residues. The germline V and J ends were trimmed by 6 bases and 3 bases, with 14 bases remaining between them. CDR3 amino acids: CASSSPVLHYGYTF. CDR3 nucleotides: TGTGCCAGCAGCTCCCCAGTCCTCCACTATGGCTACACCTTC.